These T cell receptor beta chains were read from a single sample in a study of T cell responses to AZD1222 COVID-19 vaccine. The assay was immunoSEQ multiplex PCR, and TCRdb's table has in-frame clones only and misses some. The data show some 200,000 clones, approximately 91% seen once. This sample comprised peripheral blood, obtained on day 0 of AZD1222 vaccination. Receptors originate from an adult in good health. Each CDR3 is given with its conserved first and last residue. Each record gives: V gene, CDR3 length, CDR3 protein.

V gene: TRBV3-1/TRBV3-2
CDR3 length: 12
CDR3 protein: CASSLQGTEAFF

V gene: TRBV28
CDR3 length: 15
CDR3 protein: CASSSAGTGPNEQFF

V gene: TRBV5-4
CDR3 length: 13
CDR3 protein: CASSPGGNTEAFF

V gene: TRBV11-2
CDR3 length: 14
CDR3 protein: CASSLAQASYEQYF

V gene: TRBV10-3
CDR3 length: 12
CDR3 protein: CAISGIRGGYTF

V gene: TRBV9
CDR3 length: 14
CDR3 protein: CASSARSFPYEQYF

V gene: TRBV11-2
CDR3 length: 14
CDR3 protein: CASSLVGQLYEQYF

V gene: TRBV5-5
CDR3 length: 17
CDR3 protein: CASSPDRSFDRATEAFF

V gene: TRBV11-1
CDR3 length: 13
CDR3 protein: CASAQGAYQPQHF

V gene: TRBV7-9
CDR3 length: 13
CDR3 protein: CASRSGRTDTQYF

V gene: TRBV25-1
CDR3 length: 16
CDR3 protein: CASSGQRETSYNEQFF

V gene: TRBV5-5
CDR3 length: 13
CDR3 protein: CASSFRGVGGYTF

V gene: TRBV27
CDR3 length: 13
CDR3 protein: CASSLDNNSPLHF

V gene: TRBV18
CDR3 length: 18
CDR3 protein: CASANPSDRSSGANVLTF

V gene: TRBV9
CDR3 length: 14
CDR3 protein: CASSVERSTDTQYF

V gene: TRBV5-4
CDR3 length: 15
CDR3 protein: CASSLGGTGDQPQHF

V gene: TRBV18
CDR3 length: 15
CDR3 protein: CASSPLRVEYTEAFF

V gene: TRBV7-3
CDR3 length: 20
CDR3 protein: CASSLTSPGLAGGGYNEQFF

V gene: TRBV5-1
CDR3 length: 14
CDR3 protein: CASSLSAGLSEQFF

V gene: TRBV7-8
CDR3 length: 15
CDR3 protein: CASSRTSGGGSPLHF

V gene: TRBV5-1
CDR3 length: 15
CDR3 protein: CASSPRGGAGTEAFF

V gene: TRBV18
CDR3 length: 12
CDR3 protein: CASSPTGSPPFF

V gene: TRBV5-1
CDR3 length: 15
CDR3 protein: CASSLTRQLPYEQYF

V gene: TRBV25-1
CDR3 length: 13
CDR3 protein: CASSDWGFQPQHF

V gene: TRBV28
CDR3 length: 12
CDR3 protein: CASSFRVQTQYF

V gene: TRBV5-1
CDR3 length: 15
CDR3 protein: CASSWGTAMNTEAFF

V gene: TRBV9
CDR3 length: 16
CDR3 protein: CASSGRGTSYNSPLHF

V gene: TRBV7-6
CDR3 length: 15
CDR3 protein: CASSPNPGTDEKLFF

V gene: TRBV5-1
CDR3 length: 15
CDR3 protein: CASSFWGQMNTEAFF

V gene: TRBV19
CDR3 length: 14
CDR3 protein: CASSRWNGNYEQYF

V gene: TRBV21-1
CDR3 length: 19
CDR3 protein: CASSHQGGRARYSNQPQHF

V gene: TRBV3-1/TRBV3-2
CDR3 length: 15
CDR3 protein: CASSQVRDSNQPQHF

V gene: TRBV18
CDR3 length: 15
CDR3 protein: CASSPPTGSTDTQYF

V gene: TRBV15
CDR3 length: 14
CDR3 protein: CATSRDRGYYEQYF

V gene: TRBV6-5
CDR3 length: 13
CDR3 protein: CASSVPGRNEQYF

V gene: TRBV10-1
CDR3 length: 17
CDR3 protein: CASSDASGSSSYNEQFF

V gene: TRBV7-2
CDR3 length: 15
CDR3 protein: CASSLGAYPSNTIYF

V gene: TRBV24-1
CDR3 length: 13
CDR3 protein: CATSTPEKNIQYF

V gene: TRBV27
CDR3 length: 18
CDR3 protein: CASSLSWTSGRALMEQYF

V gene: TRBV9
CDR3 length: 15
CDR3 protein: CASSPRAGGPNEQFF

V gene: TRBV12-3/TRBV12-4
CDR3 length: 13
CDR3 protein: CASSRGGIPEAFF

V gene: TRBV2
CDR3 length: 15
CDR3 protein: CASRAGTSALREQFF

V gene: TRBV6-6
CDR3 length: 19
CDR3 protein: CASSLFAGITMNNPYGYTF

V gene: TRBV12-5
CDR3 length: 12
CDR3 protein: CASGLVAGEAFF

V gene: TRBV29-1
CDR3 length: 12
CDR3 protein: CSVTEGTDTQYF

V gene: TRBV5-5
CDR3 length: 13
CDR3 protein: CASSLAAHNEQFF

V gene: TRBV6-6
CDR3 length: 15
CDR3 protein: CASSYRGMNNYGYTF

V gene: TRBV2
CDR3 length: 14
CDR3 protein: CASSVVLGNQPQHF

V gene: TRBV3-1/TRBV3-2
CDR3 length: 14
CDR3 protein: CASSLMRRDYEQYF

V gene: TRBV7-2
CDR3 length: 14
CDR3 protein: CASIDPGQGYEQYF

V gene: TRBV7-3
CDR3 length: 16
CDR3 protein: CASNSGQGSYNSPLHF

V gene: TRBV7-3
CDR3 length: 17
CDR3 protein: CASSLGGLAGPTDTQYF

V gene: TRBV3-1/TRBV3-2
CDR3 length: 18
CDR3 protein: CASSQELGLAGVYNEQFF

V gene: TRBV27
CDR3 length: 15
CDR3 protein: CASSPRTGPADTQYF